A single sample is the source of the 22 T cell receptor beta chains below, sequenced in a study of blood T cell repertoires in COVID-19. Sequencing was performed with immunoSEQ multiplex PCR; in TCRdb, only in-frame clones are kept and a portion is missing. The sample holds some 80,000 clones; 79% are singletons and the top ten take less than 5.5%. Sequencing was performed on peripheral blood. The receptor source for this set is an elderly woman with active or convalescent COVID-19.

The V call is TRBV27, the J call TRBJ2-7; D is perhaps TRBD2 (5 bases). Trimming left V 3 bases short and J 1 base short, with 16 bases between. Germline V gives CDR1 MNHEY, CDR2 SMNVEV (reference sequence). The CDR3 has 16 amino acids. This CDR3 reads CASSFSVDLPSYEQYF. DNA of the CDR3: TGTGCCAGCAGTTTTAGCGTCGACTTGCCGTCCTACGAGCAGTACTTC.

V gene TRBV7-9 combines with J gene TRBJ1-1; TRBD1 aligns across 12 bases. V lost 5 bases, J lost 0 bases, and 7 bases stayed unmatched. Germline CDR1 and CDR2: SEHNR and FQNEAQ (reference sequence). The CDR3 is 17 residues long. CDR3 sequence (DNA): TGTGCCAGCAGCCGGGACAGGGGGCCCCGCATGAACACTGAAGCTTTCTTT. Amino acids: CASSRDRGPRMNTEAFF. The whole variable domain, remainder taken from reference TRBV7-9 and TRBJ1-1, is DTGVSQNPRHKITKRGQNVTFRCDPISEHNRLYWYRQTLGQGPEFLTYFQNEAQLEKSRLLSDRFSAERPKGSFSTLEIQRTEQGDSAMYLCASSRDRGPRMNTEAFFGQGTRLTVV.

This sequence joins TRBV3-1 (or the pseudogene TRBV3-2) and TRBJ2-1; the D gene is possibly TRBD2 (6 bases). CDR1 is LGHDT, CDR2 YNNKEL, per germline (reference sequence). This CDR3 contains 16 residues. Trimming pared 0 bases from V and 3 bases from J, leaving 12 bases between. The CDR3 protein is CASSQESGVVYNEQFF. The CDR3 nucleotides read TGTGCCAGCAGCCAAGAGTCGGGAGTTGTCTACAATGAGCAGTTCTTC.

The J gene is TRBJ1-2, the V gene TRBV10-3, with 9 bases lining up with TRBD1. CDR1 is ENHRY, CDR2 SYGVKD, per germline. After removal of 6 bases from V and 8 bases from J, the junction contained 13 bases not matched to a gene. The CDR3 consists of 15 residues. CDR3 sequence: CAISTTQGAEQGYTF. In nucleotides, the CDR3 is TGTGCCATCAGCACCACACAGGGGGCCGAGCAAGGCTACACCTTC.

This clone has more than one count but fewer than ten. The chain links TRBV7-2 to TRBJ1-1; TRBD1 matches 7 bases. Germline V gene sequence: CDR1 SGHTA, CDR2 FQGNSA. V dropped 3 bases and J dropped 3; count of bases not matched to a gene: 4. The CDR3 is made up of 14 amino acids. CDR3 sequence: CASSFQGVDTEAFF. The DNA of the CDR3 is TGTGCCAGCAGCTTTCAGGGGGTGGACACTGAAGCTTTCTTT.

The chain combines TRBV19 with TRBJ1-5; 8 bases agree with TRBD1. Germline CDR1 and CDR2: LNHDA and SQIVND (reference sequence). This CDR3 comprises 15 residues. Trimming at V came to 5 bases and at J to 6 bases, leaving 9 bases not matched to a gene. For the CDR3, the DNA is TGTGCCAGTAGTCCCTCAGGGGGCATGGGTCAGCCCCAGCATTTT. Its translation: CASSPSGGMGQPQHF.

This chain connects TRBV28 to TRBJ1-2; perhaps TRBD1 as D (6 bases). Germline values: CDR1 MDHEN, CDR2 SYDVKM. This CDR3 region has 12 residues. CDR3 nucleotides: TGTCTGGGCGGGGGGCCCAACTATGGCTACACCTTC. Translated: CLGGGPNYGYTF.

The V gene is TRBV7-2, the J gene TRBJ2-5, with 7 positions matching TRBD1. The V and J ends lost 5 bases and 3 bases, in that order; junction bases with no gene match: 9. CDR1 is SGHTA and CDR2 is FQGNSA in the germline V gene. The CDR3 consists of 15 residues. CDR3 sequence (DNA): TGTGCCAGCAGCGTATCACAGGGGACGGAAGAGACCCAGTACTTC. Amino acids: CASSVSQGTEETQYF.

J is TRBJ2-1 and V is TRBV24-1, with TRBD2 matching over 7 bases. Germline CDR1 is KGHDR and CDR2 is SFDVKD. The CDR3 runs to 16 residues. Losses at the gene ends were 6 bases for V and 1 base for J; bases not matched to a gene: 8. CDR3 nucleotides: TGTGCCACCAGTTCGTATGGGGAGGGGTCCTACAATGAGCAGTTCTTC. Translation gives CATSSYGEGSYNEQFF.

The rearrangement links TRBV20-1 to TRBJ2-1, with 7 bases identical to TRBD1. The CDR3 has 11 amino acids. V was pared by 3 bases and J by 10 bases, with 3 bases of the junction left unmatched. Germline V lookup: CDR1 DFQATT, CDR2 SNEGSKA (reference sequence). CDR3 protein: CSARDRREQFF. The CDR3 DNA reads TGCAGTGCTAGGGACAGGCGAGAGCAGTTCTTC.

The rearrangement uses TRBV7-6 and TRBJ1-5; 10 bases are a match to TRBD1. Per the germline V gene, CDR1 is SGHVS and CDR2 is FNYEAQ. The J segment lost 1 base and the V segment lost 5 bases, leaving 8 bases of the junction unmatched. The length of the CDR3 is 17 residues. The CDR3: CASSAGTGVASNQPQHF. The DNA of the CDR3 is TGTGCCAGCAGCGCTGGGACAGGGGTTGCGAGCAATCAGCCCCAGCATTTT.

The V gene is TRBV6-2 or TRBV6-3, the J gene TRBJ1-6; D might be TRBD1 (5 bases). V was pared by 2 bases and J by 7 bases, with 12 bases between. CDR1 and CDR2 from the germline V gene are MNHEY and SVGEGT. CDR3 length equals 15 residues. The CDR3 region is CASSYRTGLNSPLHF. The CDR3 bases are TGTGCCAGCAGTTACCGTACAGGCCTCAATTCACCCCTCCACTTT.

This chain links TRBV10-1 with TRBJ2-7, with 9 bases matching TRBD2. The V gene's germline CDR1 is WNHNN and CDR2 SYGVQD (reference sequence). The V gene end was trimmed by 0 bases and the J gene end by 6 bases; junction bases not matched to a gene: 6. This CDR3 region has 15 residues. The DNA for the CDR3 is TGCGCCAGCAGTGAGTCGGCTAGCGGGAAATTCGAGCAGTACTTC. Translating it yields CASSESASGKFEQYF.

This clone came up a few times. The rearrangement uses TRBV7-9 and TRBJ1-4; maybe TRBD1 (5 bases). The length of the CDR3 is 14 residues. CDR1 is SEHNR and CDR2 is FQNEAQ in the germline V gene (reference sequence). V dropped 1 base and J dropped 8 bases, with 11 bases sitting between them. CDR3 DNA: TGTGCCAGCAGCTTAGACAGGCACAAGGAAAAACTGTTTTTT. Its translation: CASSLDRHKEKLFF.

The rearrangement joins TRBV19 to TRBJ2-7, with a tentative D call TRBD1 (6 bases). This CDR3 has 12 amino acids. Germline CDR1 reads LNHDA; CDR2 reads SQIVND (reference sequence). V lost 6 bases to trimming and J lost 1 base, with 7 bases between them. The CDR3 sequence: CASRDRSYEQYF. As DNA, the CDR3 is TGTGCCAGTAGGGACAGATCCTACGAGCAGTACTTC.

This clone was seen once. The chain has TRBV6-6 and TRBJ2-6; maybe TRBD1 (6 bases). The CDR3 is 18 amino acids. Deletions cut 5 bases from V and 0 bases from J, with 17 bases between. The germline CDR1 and CDR2 sequences are MNHNY and SVGAGI (reference sequence). The chain's CDR3 is CASSRRGQGNSGANVLTF. The DNA of the CDR3 is TGTGCCAGCAGTCGTCGCGGGCAGGGGAACTCTGGGGCCAACGTCCTGACTTTC.

The chain employs TRBV7-2 and TRBJ1-1; D gene unclear. The CDR3 runs 14 residues. The V gene's germline CDR1 is SGHTA and CDR2 FQGNSA. V was cut by 4 bases and J by 0 bases, with 9 bases left in between. CDR3 in DNA: TGTGCCAGCAGCTCGGAGGTTCTGAACACTGAAGCTTTCTTT. Translating gives CASSSEVLNTEAFF.

This chain uses TRBV5-1 with TRBJ2-3, with 9 bases that match TRBD1. The CDR3 length is 16 residues. V shed 4 bases and J 4 bases; nucleotides not matched to a gene: 10. The germline V gene has CDR1 SGHRS and CDR2 YFSETQ. The CDR3: CASSPAPGQGPDTQYF. The CDR3 coding sequence is TGCGCCAGCAGCCCAGCCCCGGGACAGGGTCCAGATACGCAGTATTTT.

The chain joins TRBV4-1 to TRBJ2-3; no firm D call. The CDR3 consists of 14 residues. Germline CDR1 MGHRA, CDR2 YSYEKL. Trimming pared 4 bases from V and 1 base from J, leaving 9 bases between. The CDR3 reads CASSPREGTDTQYF. In DNA, the CDR3 is TGCGCCAGCAGCCCCCGCGAGGGCACAGATACGCAGTATTTT.

The chain couples TRBV18 to TRBJ1-5; D might be TRBD1 (6 bases). The germline V gene has CDR1 KGHSH and CDR2 LQKENI. The CDR3 is 15 amino acids. The V and J ends lost 2 bases and 0 bases respectively, with 8 bases between them. In DNA, the CDR3 is TGTGCCAGCTCACCATGGGACAATAGCAATCAGCCCCAGCATTTT. Translation: CASSPWDNSNQPQHF.

This clone has a single count. The rearrangement joins TRBV15 to TRBJ2-5; no definite D call. Trimming pared 4 bases from V and 5 bases from J, leaving 11 bases between. Per germline, CDR1 LNHNV and CDR2 YYDKDF (reference sequence). This CDR3 is 13 amino acids long. CDR3 in amino acids: CATSTRLWETQYF. The CDR3 DNA reads TGTGCCACCAGCACGCGGCTATGGGAGACCCAGTACTTC.

The V gene is TRBV18, the J gene TRBJ1-2; 9 nucleotides align to TRBD1. This CDR3 has 16 amino acids. The V gene end was trimmed by 3 bases and the J gene end by 3 bases; junction bases not matched to a gene: 8. Germline-derived CDR1 and CDR2 are KGHSH and LQKENI. CDR3 sequence reads: CASSPSVRDRDYGYTF. CDR3 nucleotides: TGTGCCAGCTCACCTTCAGTTCGGGACAGGGACTATGGCTACACCTTC. Complete variable domain (other parts from reference TRBV18 and TRBJ1-2): NAGVMQNPRHLVRRRGQEARLRCSPMKGHSHVYWYRQLPEEGLKFMVYLQKENIIDESGMPKERFSAEFPKEGPSILRIQQVVRGDSAAYFCASSPSVRDRDYGYTFGSGTRLTVV.